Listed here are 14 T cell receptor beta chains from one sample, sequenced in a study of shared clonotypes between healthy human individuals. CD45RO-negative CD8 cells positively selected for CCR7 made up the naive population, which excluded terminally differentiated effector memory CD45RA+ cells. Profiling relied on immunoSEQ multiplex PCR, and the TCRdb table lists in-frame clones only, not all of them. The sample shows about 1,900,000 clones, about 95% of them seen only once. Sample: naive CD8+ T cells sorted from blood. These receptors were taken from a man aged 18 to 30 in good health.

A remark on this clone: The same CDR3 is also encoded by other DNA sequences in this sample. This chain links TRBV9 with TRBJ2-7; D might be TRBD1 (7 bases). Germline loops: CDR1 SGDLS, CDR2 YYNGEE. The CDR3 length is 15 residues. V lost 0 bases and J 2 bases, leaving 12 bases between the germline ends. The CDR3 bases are TGTGCCAGCAGCGTAGGAGGAGGGGGCACCTACGAGCAGTACTTC. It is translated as CASSVGGGGTYEQYF.

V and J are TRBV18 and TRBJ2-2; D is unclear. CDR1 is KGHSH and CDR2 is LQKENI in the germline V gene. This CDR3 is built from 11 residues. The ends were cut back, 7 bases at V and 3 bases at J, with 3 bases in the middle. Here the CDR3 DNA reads TGTGCCAGCTATTACACCGGGGAGCTGTTTTTT. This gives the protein CASYYTGELFF.

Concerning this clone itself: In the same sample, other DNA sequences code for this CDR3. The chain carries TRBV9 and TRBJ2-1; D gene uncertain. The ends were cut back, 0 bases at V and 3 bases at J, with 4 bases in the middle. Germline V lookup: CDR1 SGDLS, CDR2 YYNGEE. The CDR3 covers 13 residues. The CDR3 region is CASSVDSYNEQFF. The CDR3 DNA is TGTGCCAGCAGCGTAGACAGCTACAATGAGCAGTTCTTC. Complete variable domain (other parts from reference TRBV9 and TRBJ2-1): DSGVTQTPKHLITATGQRVTLRCSPRSGDLSVYWYQQSLDQGLQFLIQYYNGEERAKGNILERFSAQQFPDLHSELNLSSLELGDSALYFCASSVDSYNEQFFGPGTRLTVL.

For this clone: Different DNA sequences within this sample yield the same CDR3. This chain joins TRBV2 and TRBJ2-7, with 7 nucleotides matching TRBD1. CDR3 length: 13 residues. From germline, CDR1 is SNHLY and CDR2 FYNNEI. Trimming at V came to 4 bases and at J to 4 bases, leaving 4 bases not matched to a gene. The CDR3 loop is CASSGTGNYEQYF. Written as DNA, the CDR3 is TGTGCCAGCAGTGGGACAGGTAATTACGAGCAGTACTTC. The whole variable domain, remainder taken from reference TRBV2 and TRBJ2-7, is EPEVTQTPSHQVTQMGQEVILRCVPISNHLYFYWYRQILGQKVEFLVSFYNNEISEKSEIFDDQFSVERPDGSNFTLKIRSTKLEDSAMYFCASSGTGNYEQYFGPGTRLTVT.

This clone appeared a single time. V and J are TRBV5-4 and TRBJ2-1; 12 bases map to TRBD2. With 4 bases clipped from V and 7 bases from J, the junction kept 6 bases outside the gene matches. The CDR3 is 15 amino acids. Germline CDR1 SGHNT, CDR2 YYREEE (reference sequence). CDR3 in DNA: TGTGCCAGCAGCCGAGGACTAGCGGGAATGAATGAGCAGTTCTTC. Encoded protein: CASSRGLAGMNEQFF.

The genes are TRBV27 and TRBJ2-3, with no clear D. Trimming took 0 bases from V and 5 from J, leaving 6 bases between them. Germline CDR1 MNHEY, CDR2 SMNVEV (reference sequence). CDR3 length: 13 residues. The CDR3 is CASSLSTRDTQYF. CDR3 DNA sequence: TGTGCCAGCAGTTTATCCACCCGAGATACGCAGTATTTT.

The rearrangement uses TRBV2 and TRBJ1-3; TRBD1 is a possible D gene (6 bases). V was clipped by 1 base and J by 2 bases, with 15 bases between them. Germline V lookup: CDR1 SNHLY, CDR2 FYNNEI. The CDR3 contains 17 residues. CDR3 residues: CASSEVGGAGAGNTIYF. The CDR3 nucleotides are TGTGCCAGCAGTGAAGTGGGGGGGGCCGGCGCTGGAAACACCATATATTTT.

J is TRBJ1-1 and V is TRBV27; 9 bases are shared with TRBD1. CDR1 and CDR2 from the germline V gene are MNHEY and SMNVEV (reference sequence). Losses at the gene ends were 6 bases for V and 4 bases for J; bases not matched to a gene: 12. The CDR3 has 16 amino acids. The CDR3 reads CASSRGTGGAATEAFF. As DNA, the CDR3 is TGTGCCAGCAGCCGAGGCACAGGGGGCGCCGCCACTGAAGCTTTCTTT.

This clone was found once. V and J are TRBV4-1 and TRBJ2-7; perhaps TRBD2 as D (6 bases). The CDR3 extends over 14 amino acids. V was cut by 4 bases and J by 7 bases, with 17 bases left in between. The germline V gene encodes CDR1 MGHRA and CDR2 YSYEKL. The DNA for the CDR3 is TGCGCCAGCAGCCTTGGGGGACTCCTCGGTGAGCAGTACTTC. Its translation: CASSLGGLLGEQYF.

The CDR3 reads CASSLDPLGEQYF. The CDR3 DNA sequence: TGTGCCAGCAGCTTGGACCCTCTCGGTGAGCAGTACTTC. The rearrangement links TRBV7-9 to TRBJ2-7; unclear D gene. V lost 3 bases to trimming and J lost 7 bases, with 13 bases between them. Germline V gives CDR1 SEHNR, CDR2 FQNEAQ (reference sequence). This CDR3 has 13 residues. The full variable domain, completed using reference TRBV7-9 and TRBJ2-7, is DTGVSQNPRHKITKRGQNVTFRCDPISEHNRLYWYRQTLGQGPEFLTYFQNEAQLEKSRLLSDRFSAERPKGSFSTLEIQRTEQGDSAMYLCASSLDPLGEQYFGPGTRLTVT.

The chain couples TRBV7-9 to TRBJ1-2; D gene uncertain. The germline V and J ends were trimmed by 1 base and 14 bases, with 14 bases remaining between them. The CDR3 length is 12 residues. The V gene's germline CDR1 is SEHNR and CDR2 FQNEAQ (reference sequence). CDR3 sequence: CASSLGDTLKTF. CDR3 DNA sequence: TGTGCCAGCAGCTTAGGCGACACCCTCAAAACCTTC.

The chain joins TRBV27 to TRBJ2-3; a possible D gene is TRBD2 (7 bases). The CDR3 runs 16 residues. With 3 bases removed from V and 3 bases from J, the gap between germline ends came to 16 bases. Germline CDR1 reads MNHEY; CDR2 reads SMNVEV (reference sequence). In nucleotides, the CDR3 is TGTGCCAGCAGTTTTTATGCGGGGGCTCCGACAGATACGCAGTATTTT. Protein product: CASSFYAGAPTDTQYF.

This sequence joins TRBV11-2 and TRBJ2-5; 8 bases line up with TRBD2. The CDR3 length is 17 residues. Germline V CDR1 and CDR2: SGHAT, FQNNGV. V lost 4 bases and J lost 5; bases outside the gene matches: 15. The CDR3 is CASSSQSGGPSGETQYF. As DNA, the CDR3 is TGTGCCAGCAGCTCCCAATCGGGAGGGCCCTCGGGGGAGACCCAGTACTTC. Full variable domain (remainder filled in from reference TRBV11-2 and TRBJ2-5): EAGVAQSPRYKIIEKRQSVAFWCNPISGHATLYWYQQILGQGPKLLIQFQNNGVVDDSQLPKDRFSAERLKGVDSTLKIQPAKLEDSAVYLCASSSQSGGPSGETQYFGPGTRLLVL.

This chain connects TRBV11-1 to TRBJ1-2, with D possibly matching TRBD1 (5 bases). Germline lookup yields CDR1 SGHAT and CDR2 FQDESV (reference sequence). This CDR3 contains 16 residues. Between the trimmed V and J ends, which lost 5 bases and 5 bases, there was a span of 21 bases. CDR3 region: CASSLTGGEGGYGYTF. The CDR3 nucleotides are TGTGCCAGCAGCCTGACCGGGGGGGAAGGAGGATATGGCTACACCTTC.